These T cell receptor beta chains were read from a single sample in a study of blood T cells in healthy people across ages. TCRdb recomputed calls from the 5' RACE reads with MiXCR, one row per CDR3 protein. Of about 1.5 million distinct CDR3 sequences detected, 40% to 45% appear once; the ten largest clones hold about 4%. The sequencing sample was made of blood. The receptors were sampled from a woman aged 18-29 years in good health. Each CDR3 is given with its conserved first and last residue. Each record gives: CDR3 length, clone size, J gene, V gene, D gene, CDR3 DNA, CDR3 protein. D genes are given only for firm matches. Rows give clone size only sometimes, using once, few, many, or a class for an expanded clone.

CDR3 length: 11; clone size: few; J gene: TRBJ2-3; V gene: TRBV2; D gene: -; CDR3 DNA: TGTGCCAACTTCGACGGATATACGCAGTATTTT; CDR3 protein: CANFDGYTQYF
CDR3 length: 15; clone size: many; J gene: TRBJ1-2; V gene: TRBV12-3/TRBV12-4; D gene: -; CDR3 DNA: TGTGCCAGCAGCACGACCATTACCGGCGCCTATGGCTACACCTTC; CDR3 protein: CASSTTITGAYGYTF
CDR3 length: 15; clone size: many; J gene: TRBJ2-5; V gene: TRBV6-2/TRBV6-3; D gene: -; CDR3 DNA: TGTGCCAGCAGAACGCCGGGACAAGGGTCAAAGACCCAGTACTTC; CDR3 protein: CASRTPGQGSKTQYF
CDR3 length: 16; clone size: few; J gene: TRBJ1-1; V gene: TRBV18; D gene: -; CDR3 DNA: TGTGCCAGCTCACCTTCTCCGGTCTCCGGGGGCCCTGAAGCTTTCTTT; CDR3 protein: CASSPSPVSGGPEAFF
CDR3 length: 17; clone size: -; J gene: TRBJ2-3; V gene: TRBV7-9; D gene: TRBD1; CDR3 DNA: TGTGCCAGCAGGGGGACAGCTAAACCAGCTAGCACAGATACGCAGTATTTT; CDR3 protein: CASRGTAKPASTDTQYF
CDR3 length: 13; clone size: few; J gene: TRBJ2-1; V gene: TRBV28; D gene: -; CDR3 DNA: TGTGCCAGCAGTTTACTTCTCCACAATGAGCAGTTCTTC; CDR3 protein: CASSLLLHNEQFF
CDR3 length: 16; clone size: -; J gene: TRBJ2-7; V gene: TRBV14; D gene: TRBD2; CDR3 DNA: TGTGCCAGCAGCCAAGATACGGCTAGCGGCTTCTACGAGCAGTACTTC; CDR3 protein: CASSQDTASGFYEQYF
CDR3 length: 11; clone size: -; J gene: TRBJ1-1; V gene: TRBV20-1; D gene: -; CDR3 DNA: TGCAGTGCTAGAGTCGGGGCTGAAGCTTTCTTT; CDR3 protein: CSARVGAEAFF
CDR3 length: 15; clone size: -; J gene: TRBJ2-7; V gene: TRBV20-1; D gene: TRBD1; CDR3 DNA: TGCAGTGCTAGGGTCCGGGACAGGAGCTCCTACGAGCAGTACTTC; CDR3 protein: CSARVRDRSSYEQYF
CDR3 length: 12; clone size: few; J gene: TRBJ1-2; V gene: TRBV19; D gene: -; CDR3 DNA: TGTGCCAGTAGTCTGGGGACATCTGGCTACACCTTC; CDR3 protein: CASSLGTSGYTF
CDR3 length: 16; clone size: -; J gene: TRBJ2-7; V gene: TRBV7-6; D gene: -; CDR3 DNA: TGTGCCAGCAGCTTAATGGGGGATCGGCAGGCCTACGAGCAGTACTTC; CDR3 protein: CASSLMGDRQAYEQYF
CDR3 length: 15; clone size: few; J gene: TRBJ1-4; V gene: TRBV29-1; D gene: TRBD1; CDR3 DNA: TGTAGCGTTGAAGATGGGACAGGGCTGGGCGAAAAACTGTTTTTT; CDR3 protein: CSVEDGTGLGEKLFF
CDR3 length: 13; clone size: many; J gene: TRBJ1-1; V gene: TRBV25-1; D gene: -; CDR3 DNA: TGTGCCAGTCGGCGGACCATGAACTCTGAAGCTTTCTTT; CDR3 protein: CASRRTMNSEAFF
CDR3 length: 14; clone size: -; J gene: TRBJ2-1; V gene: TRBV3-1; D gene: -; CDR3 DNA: TGTGCCAGCAGCCAGGGGGCGGGAAGCAATGAGCAGTTCTTC; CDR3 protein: CASSQGAGSNEQFF
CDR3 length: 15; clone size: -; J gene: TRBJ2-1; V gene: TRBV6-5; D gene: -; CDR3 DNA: TGTGCCAGCAGTTACTCAAGAGTCCGCTACAATGAGCAGTTCTTC; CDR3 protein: CASSYSRVRYNEQFF